This T cell receptor beta chain was captured in a study of blood T cell repertoires in COVID-19. Study as a whole: The United States, Italy and Spain were the sources of the acute and convalescent COVID-19 samples.

Trimming took 3 bases from V and 5 from J; bases not matched to a gene: 5. This CDR3 region has 15 residues. The germline V gene encodes CDR1 SGHAT and CDR2 FQDESV (reference sequence). This table comes from immunoSEQ multiplex PCR, and its TCRdb copy is limited to in-frame clones, with some not included. The table includes tens of thousands of clones, 70% to 90% detected once. The rearrangement joins TRBV11-1 to TRBJ1-5; 9 bases agree with TRBD1. Specimen: peripheral blood. This TCR came from a human donor in a cohort sampled during active COVID-19. For the CDR3, the DNA is TGTGCCAGCAGCTTGGGACAGGGATTGGATCAGCCCCAGCATTTT. Its translation is CASSLGQGLDQPQHF.